This T cell receptor (beta chain) was sequenced during a study of T cell responses to AZD1222 COVID-19 vaccine. The study's findings and limits: Variant regions that are unmutated are reportedly the target of nearly half of spike-specific TCRs. It was only a handful of AZD1222 recipients who were seropositive at baseline. With two AZD1222 doses given, Spike-specific TCR breadth and depth both rose. White British ancestry dominated among donors, who included more females, and clonal diversity was possibly underestimated.

The length of the CDR3 is 13 residues. V lost 5 bases and J lost 8, with 15 bases in between. On this clone itself: The antigen is undetermined.

The protocol was immunoSEQ multiplex PCR, while the TCRdb copy is restricted to in-frame clones and leaves out a portion. This sample has 95,000 to 110,000 clones, with 92% found just once. The rearrangement uses TRBV12-3 or TRBV12-4 and TRBJ1-2; D is ambiguous. Source: peripheral blood, taken 28 days after the second AZD1222 dose. This sequence was found in an adult who received the AZD1222 COVID-19 vaccine. For the CDR3, the DNA is TGTGCCAGCAGTCCCTCGCAGGCTCGAGGCTACACCTTC. Its protein product is CASSPSQARGYTF.